The sequence of this TCR beta chain was determined in a study of blood T cell repertoires in COVID-19. Study information: Whether acute or convalescent, the COVID-19 samples came from the United States, Italy and Spain. Sources were T cells, B-cell-depleted T cells, or PBMCs; the material itself was cDNA or gDNA.

Original handling: By means of reference gene primer amplification, nucleated cell counts were estimated. The assay was immunoSEQ multiplex PCR, and TCRdb's table has in-frame clones only and misses some. That table supplies the V and J calls and clone size; D and trimming were determined from the DNA. The sample consists of 100,000 or so clones, roughly 80% of them appearing once. The CDR3 contains 12 residues. Trimming stripped 3 bases from V and 6 bases from J, with 5 bases between. Germline lookup yields CDR1 LNHDA and CDR2 SQIVND (reference sequence). Sequencing was done on a sample of peripheral blood. This TCR was sampled from a man in his sixties or seventies with active or convalescent COVID-19. The chain recombines TRBV19 with TRBJ2-2, with unresolved D. In nucleotides, the CDR3 is TGTGCCAGTAGTATGGCCCCCGGGGAGCTGTTTTTT. It is translated as CASSMAPGELFF.